Following are 29 T cell receptor beta chains from one sample sequenced in a study of blood T cells in healthy people across ages. PCR was performed a second time for roughly 7 to 11 cycles using a sample-barcoded 5' primer and a J-beta primer mix. TCRdb reprocessed the 5' RACE reads with MiXCR, giving one entry per CDR3 protein. The sample contains 850,000 to 1,000,000 distinct CDR3 sequences, just over 50% of which appear only once. The sequenced material came from blood. The receptors originated from a woman aged 55-69 years in good health.

This clonotype was detected only a few times. The genes are TRBV7-2 and TRBJ2-5, with a weak D call TRBD2 (5 bases). V lost 2 bases to trimming and J lost 3 bases, with 7 bases between them. Germline V gene data show CDR1 as SGHTA and CDR2 as FQGNSA. The CDR3 is 13 amino acids. In DNA form, the CDR3 reads TGTGCCAGCAGCTTAATGCGGGAAGAGACCCAGTACTTC. Translating gives CASSLMREETQYF.

The table lists this clonotype with a few counts. This sequence joins TRBV30 and TRBJ2-7, with 12 bases matching TRBD2. Germline loops: CDR1 GTSNPN, CDR2 SVGIG (reference sequence). This CDR3 region has 15 residues. J lost 4 bases, V lost 2 bases, and 6 bases had no gene match. CDR3 in amino acids: CAWSLAGGPKYEQYF. CDR3 sequence (DNA): TGTGCCTGGAGTCTAGCGGGAGGGCCTAAGTACGAGCAGTACTTC.

The V and J genes are TRBV6-6 and TRBJ2-7, with 9 positions matching TRBD2. From germline, CDR1 is MNHNY and CDR2 SVGAGI (reference sequence). With 6 bases clipped from V and 2 bases from J, the junction kept 8 bases outside the gene matches. CDR3 size: 15 residues. CDR3 amino acids: CASSILAGRPYEQYF. The CDR3 DNA follows: TGTGCCAGCAGCATCCTAGCGGGGCGTCCCTACGAGCAGTACTTC.

V gene TRBV29-1 combines with J gene TRBJ2-7, with D tentatively TRBD1 or TRBD2 (7 bases each). The CDR3 has 14 residues. CDR1 is SQVTM and CDR2 is ANQGSEA in the germline V gene. Trimming left V 6 bases short and J 2 bases short, with 17 bases between. The CDR3 region has the DNA TGCAGCGTAGGGGGGGGACAGAGAGCCTACGAGCAGTACTTC. It is translated as CSVGGGQRAYEQYF.

This clonotype was detected once. The rearrangement joins TRBV28 to TRBJ2-5; D unresolved. This CDR3 region has 13 residues. V lost 8 bases to trimming and J lost 5 bases, with 15 bases between them. The germline gives CDR1 MDHEN, CDR2 SYDVKM. CDR3 bases: TGTGCCAGCTCAGGCGAGGCCCGGGAGACCCAGTACTTC. Its protein is CASSGEARETQYF.

This clonotype showed up just a few times. This chain links TRBV7-9 with TRBJ2-7, with D perhaps TRBD1 or TRBD2 (5 bases each). The CDR3 extends over 15 amino acids. Per germline, CDR1 SEHNR and CDR2 FQNEAQ (reference sequence). V dropped 5 bases and J dropped 3 bases, with 17 bases sitting between them. The CDR3 here is CASSKAGTPNYEQYF. For the CDR3, the DNA is TGTGCCAGCAGCAAAGCCGGGACGCCTAACTACGAGCAGTACTTC.

This chain connects TRBV9 to TRBJ2-1, with D perhaps TRBD1 (6 bases). CDR3 size: 16 residues. V was shortened by 4 bases and J by 0 bases, with 14 bases between the two germline ends. Germline assignment: CDR1 SGDLS and CDR2 YYNGEE. The chain's CDR3 is CASSPEGVSSYNEQFF. CDR3 DNA: TGTGCCAGCAGCCCAGAGGGGGTCTCCTCCTACAATGAGCAGTTCTTC.

This clonotype showed up just a few times. The chain employs TRBV11-3 and TRBJ2-4; unclear D gene. Between the trimmed V and J ends, which lost 5 bases and 4 bases, there was a span of 15 bases. This CDR3 region has 15 residues. CDR1 and CDR2 from the germline V gene are SGHNT and YENEEA. The CDR3 region is CASSNSRSSKNIQYF. Written as DNA, the CDR3 is TGTGCCAGCAGCAACAGCAGGTCCTCAAAAAACATTCAGTACTTC.

This sequence joins TRBV5-1 and TRBJ2-5; 9 nucleotides match TRBD1. Germline trimming cut 3 bases from V and 4 bases from J; bases unmatched to any gene: 7. Germline assignment: CDR1 SGHRS and CDR2 YFSETQ. The CDR3 sequence is 15 residues long. CDR3 coding DNA: TGCGCCAGCAGCTGGGGGGACAGGGACCCAGAGACCCAGTACTTC. As protein: CASSWGDRDPETQYF. The whole variable domain, remainder taken from reference TRBV5-1 and TRBJ2-5, is KAGVTQTPRYLIKTRGQQVTLSCSPISGHRSVSWYQQTPGQGLQFLFEYFSETQRNKGNFPGRFSGRQFSNSRSEMNVSTLELGDSALYLCASSWGDRDPETQYFGPGTRLLVL.

The chain uses TRBV3-1 and TRBJ2-5; D is undetermined. Trimming pared 2 bases from V and 4 bases from J, leaving 11 bases between. CDR3 length equals 14 residues. From germline, CDR1 is LGHDT and CDR2 YNNKEL (reference sequence). The CDR3 sequence: CASSQPPFVETQYF. The CDR3 DNA is TGTGCCAGCAGCCAACCCCCATTCGTAGAGACCCAGTACTTC.

Here the CDR3 DNA reads TGCGCCAGCAGCCAAGATCTGGCGGGAAAGGTTCAAGAGACCCAGTACTTC. The encoded protein is CASSQDLAGKVQETQYF. The V and J genes are TRBV4-1 and TRBJ2-5, with a possible D match to TRBD2 (6 bases). Trimming took 0 bases from V and 2 from J, leaving 16 bases between them. CDR3 size: 17 residues. Germline CDR1 and CDR2: MGHRA and YSYEKL.

The chain couples TRBV14 to TRBJ2-7; 9 bases agree with TRBD1. The V and J ends lost 5 bases and 6 bases, in that order; junction bases with no gene match: 8. The CDR3 covers 14 residues. Germline V gene sequence: CDR1 SGHDN, CDR2 FVKESK. As DNA, the CDR3 is TGTGCCAGCAGCAAGACAGGGGGAATGGGCGAGCAGTACTTC. Residues: CASSKTGGMGEQYF. Looking up the rest from reference TRBV14 and TRBJ2-7 gives the full variable domain: EAGVTQFPSHSVIEKGQTVTLRCDPISGHDNLYWYRRVMGKEIKFLLHFVKESKQDESGMPNNRFLAERTGGTYSTLKVQPAELEDSGVYFCASSKTGGMGEQYFGPGTRLTVT.

The chain is built from TRBV6-1 and TRBJ2-7; tentatively, D is TRBD2 (7 bases). The germline CDR1 and CDR2 sequences are MNHNS and SASEGT. V gave up 3 bases and J gave up 5 bases, with 14 bases separating them. This CDR3 has 14 residues. CDR3 residues: CASSDGGGHNEQYF. The CDR3, as DNA: TGTGCCAGCAGTGATGGGGGGGGGCACAACGAGCAGTACTTC.

This clonotype was seen only a few times. The chain links TRBV20-1 to TRBJ2-1; 11 bases match TRBD2. Looked up from germline, CDR1 is DFQATT and CDR2 is SNEGSKA (reference sequence). Trimming removed 1 base from V and 7 bases from J; junction bases left unmatched: 12. The CDR3 covers 17 residues. The CDR3 sequence: CSARVRASGRIGNEQFF. The CDR3 coding sequence is TGCAGTGCTAGAGTCCGGGCTAGCGGGAGGATTGGTAATGAGCAGTTCTTC.

V is TRBV4-1 and J is TRBJ2-6, with TRBD1 identical over 8 bases. Germline assignment: CDR1 MGHRA and CDR2 YSYEKL. The CDR3 loop spans 19 amino acids. With V trimmed by 5 bases and J by 0 bases, 12 bases remained unmatched. The CDR3 nucleotides are TGCGCCAGCAGCTCCAAAACACTGGGACAGGACTCTGGGGCCAACGTCCTGACTTTC. It translates to CASSSKTLGQDSGANVLTF.

The rearrangement uses TRBV14 and TRBJ2-4; D is ambiguous. The J call is in doubt because the DNA end fits TRBJ2-7 better. CDR3 length: 14 amino acids. The germline V gene has CDR1 SGHDN and CDR2 FVKESK. CDR3 nucleotides: TGTGCCAGCAGCCAGGTTTCCGGTCAGTCCGAGCAGTACTTC. It encodes CASSQVSGQSEQYF.

The J gene is TRBJ2-1, the V gene TRBV28; the D gene is possibly TRBD1 (6 bases). The DNA end is a closer match to TRBJ2-7, so the J assignment may be wrong. The germline V gene encodes CDR1 MDHEN and CDR2 SYDVKM. There are 15 residues in the CDR3. CDR3 sequence: CASSLRGVRYNEQYF. In DNA, the CDR3 is TGTGCCAGCAGCCTCAGGGGAGTAAGATACAATGAGCAGTACTTC.

The chain joins TRBV29-1 to TRBJ2-1; 8 nucleotides line up with TRBD1. Matching the DNA end better, TRBJ2-7 makes the J call doubtful. Germline V lookup: CDR1 SQVTM, CDR2 ANQGSEA. The length of the CDR3 is 12 residues. CDR3 protein: CSVRQGNNKQYF. DNA of the CDR3: TGCAGCGTTAGACAGGGGAACAACAAGCAGTACTTC.

The chain has TRBV27 and TRBJ2-5, with a weak D call TRBD1 (6 bases). From germline, CDR1 is MNHEY and CDR2 SMNVEV (reference sequence). The CDR3 has 14 residues. V was pared by 3 bases and J by 5 bases, with 13 bases between. The chain's CDR3 is CASSFAHREETQYF. DNA for the CDR3: TGTGCCAGCAGTTTTGCCCACAGGGAGGAGACCCAGTACTTC.

The chain is built from TRBV15 and TRBJ2-4; tentatively, D is TRBD1 (7 bases). V dropped 0 bases and J dropped 0 bases, with 9 bases sitting between them. The CDR3 is 16 residues long. The germline V gene encodes CDR1 LNHNV and CDR2 YYDKDF (reference sequence). This CDR3 reads CATSRDRGVAKNIQYF. For the CDR3, the DNA is TGTGCCACCAGCAGAGACAGGGGGGTAGCCAAAAACATTCAGTACTTC.

This clonotype was seen ten or more times. An end of the junction differs from the germline gene, which may be a read error. This sequence joins TRBV4-1 and TRBJ2-1, with D unclear. Looked up from germline, CDR1 is MGHRA and CDR2 is YSYEKL. The CDR3 has 11 residues. CDR3 bases: TGTGCCAGCAGCCAATACAATGAGCAGTTCTTC. Translating gives CASSQYNEQFF.

The table lists this clonotype with a few counts. The chain employs TRBV20-1 and TRBJ2-7; 7 positions match TRBD2. CDR3 length: 15 residues. The V segment lost 3 bases and the J segment 4 bases; nucleotides outside the gene matches: 12. Germline V gene sequence: CDR1 DFQATT, CDR2 SNEGSKA (reference sequence). CDR3 amino acids: CSASSSGHLSYEQYF. CDR3 nucleotides: TGCAGTGCTAGTAGTAGCGGGCACCTAAGTTACGAGCAGTACTTC.

There are a few counts of this clonotype. The rearrangement links TRBV10-3 to TRBJ1-2; D might be TRBD1 (6 bases). The CDR3 is 13 amino acids. Germline V gives CDR1 ENHRY, CDR2 SYGVKD. Trimming left V 6 bases short and J 4 bases short, with 12 bases between. CDR3 residues: CAIRGEQGYGYTF. CDR3 DNA: TGTGCCATCAGGGGTGAACAGGGCTATGGCTACACCTTC.

The genes are TRBV11-2 and TRBJ2-3, with 7 bases identical to TRBD2. J gave up 7 bases and V 1 base, and 8 bases lay outside the gene matches. CDR1 and CDR2 (germline): SGHAT, FQNNGV. The CDR3 has 15 residues. CDR3 sequence (DNA): TGTGCCAGCAGCTTAGGACTAGCCCCGATGAATACGCAGTATTTT. This translates into CASSLGLAPMNTQYF.

This clonotype came up once. The chain links TRBV12-3 or TRBV12-4 to TRBJ1-5; 10 bases fit TRBD1. Germline trimming cut 5 bases from V and 0 bases from J; bases unmatched to any gene: 4. This CDR3 has 16 amino acids. The CDR3 reads CASSKGTGDSNQPQHF. The CDR3, as DNA: TGTGCCAGCAGTAAAGGGACAGGGGATAGCAATCAGCCCCAGCATTTT.

The chain employs TRBV2 and TRBJ2-1, with D possibly being TRBD1 (6 bases). The CDR3 consists of 12 residues. In germline, CDR1 is SNHLY, CDR2 FYNNEI. V lost 2 bases and J 15 bases, leaving 14 bases between the germline ends. DNA of the CDR3: TGTGCCAGCAGTGAAAGGGGGAGATTGGTGTTCTTC. This sequence encodes CASSERGRLVFF.

This rearrangement joins TRBV6-5 to TRBJ1-6; D may be TRBD1 (5 bases). Trimming shortened V by 4 bases and J by 5 bases, and 9 bases separated the two germline ends. Germline CDR1 is MNHEY and CDR2 is SVGAGI. The CDR3 runs to 14 residues. The CDR3 is CASSFRVNNSPLHF. As DNA, the CDR3 is TGTGCCAGCAGTTTCAGGGTTAATAATTCACCCCTCCACTTT.

This clonotype showed up just a few times. The rearrangement links TRBV29-1 to TRBJ2-3; possibly TRBD2 for D (5 bases). The V end lost 7 bases, the J end lost 4 bases, and 18 bases lay between the germline ends. The CDR3 is 14 residues long. Germline V gives CDR1 SQVTM, CDR2 ANQGSEA. CDR3 in DNA: TGCAGCGCCCTCTGGGGAGCCCGGGCAGATACGCAGTATTTT. Its protein is CSALWGARADTQYF.

This clonotype was seen only a few times. The CDR3 sequence: CASSFSRAGGYTF. The CDR3 bases are TGTGCCAGCAGTTTCAGCAGGGCCGGGGGCTACACCTTC. The chain employs TRBV27 and TRBJ1-2, with D possibly TRBD1 on 5 matching bases. Per the germline V gene, CDR1 is MNHEY and CDR2 is SMNVEV (reference sequence). V was trimmed by 3 bases and J by 8 bases, leaving 13 bases between them. The CDR3 sequence is 13 residues long.